Following are 19 T cell receptor beta chains from one sample sequenced in a study of early T cells in non-severe SARS-CoV-2 infection. From the 5' RACE reads, TCRdb called clonotypes with MiXCR, one entry per CDR3 protein. The data show tens of thousands of distinct CDR3 sequences, with approximately 15% seen just once and 6.5% to 8.5% held by the top ten. The specimen was whole blood. These TCRs come from an adult who was a healthcare worker with PCR-confirmed SARS-CoV-2 infection or an uninfected control (not recorded which).

The chain is built from TRBV7-9 and TRBJ1-5; D not resolved. V was pared by 5 bases and J by 7 bases, with 9 bases between. The germline V gene has CDR1 SEHNR and CDR2 FQNEAQ (reference sequence). CDR3 size: 12 residues. CDR3 in DNA: TGTGCCAGCAGCCCCGGGAGCCAGCCCCAGCATTTT. It codes for CASSPGSQPQHF.

This clonotype was seen only a few times. The chain carries TRBV20-1 and TRBJ2-7; D unclear. The CDR3 consists of 14 residues. V lost 4 bases and J lost 5, with 18 bases in between. Germline values: CDR1 DFQATT, CDR2 SNEGSKA (reference sequence). The CDR3 loop is CSATRAPLVDEQYF. The CDR3 nucleotides are TGCAGTGCTACCCGGGCCCCCCTCGTAGACGAGCAGTACTTC.

In its sample, this clonotype was seen many times. The chain couples TRBV18 to TRBJ2-7; 7 positions agree with TRBD2. CDR1 and CDR2 from the germline V gene are KGHSH and LQKENI. With V trimmed by 3 bases and J by 7 bases, 9 bases remained unmatched. The CDR3 covers 14 residues. CDR3 residues: CASSPGTRGGEQYF. Written as DNA, the CDR3 is TGTGCCAGCTCACCGGGAACAAGGGGAGGGGAGCAGTACTTC.

This clonotype was counted only a few times. The DNA for the CDR3 is TGTGCCAGCGGGCGGACAGGGCCGCGCTACGAGCAGTACTTC. This sequence encodes CASGRTGPRYEQYF. The V call is TRBV6-2 or TRBV6-3, the J call TRBJ2-7, with 8 bases fitting TRBD1. Losses at the gene ends were 8 bases for V and 3 bases for J; bases not matched to a gene: 9. Germline V gives CDR1 MNHEY, CDR2 SVGEGT. This CDR3 has 14 residues.

This chain connects TRBV5-1 to TRBJ2-1; the match to TRBD2 covers 12 bases. V gave up 4 bases and J gave up 2 bases; unmatched junction bases: 4. This CDR3 comprises 16 residues. Germline V gene sequence: CDR1 SGHRS, CDR2 YFSETQ. CDR3 sequence (DNA): TGCGCCAGCAGCACGACTAGCGGGAGTACCTACAATGAGCAGTTCTTC. Its translation is CASSTTSGSTYNEQFF. Full variable domain (rest looked up from reference TRBV5-1 and TRBJ2-1): KAGVTQTPRYLIKTRGQQVTLSCSPISGHRSVSWYQQTPGQGLQFLFEYFSETQRNKGNFPGRFSGRQFSNSRSEMNVSTLELGDSALYLCASSTTSGSTYNEQFFGPGTRLTVL.

The chain carries TRBV7-9 and TRBJ2-6; weak D call: TRBD2 (7 bases). Looked up from germline, CDR1 is SEHNR and CDR2 is FQNEAQ (reference sequence). The CDR3 has 16 residues. The V end was cut by 5 bases, the J end by 0 bases, with 11 bases between. CDR3 protein: CASSRRGGSGANVLTF. As DNA, the CDR3 is TGTGCCAGCAGCCGGAGGGGGGGCTCTGGGGCCAACGTCCTGACTTTC.

This clonotype was found a few times. V and J are TRBV11-3 and TRBJ2-7, with 9 bases matching TRBD1. The CDR3 sequence is 15 residues long. The V and J ends lost 3 bases and 7 bases, in that order; junction bases with no gene match: 10. CDR1 SGHNT and CDR2 YENEEA come from the germline V gene. Here the CDR3 reads CASSFGDRASGEQYF. The CDR3, as DNA: TGTGCCAGCAGCTTTGGGGACAGGGCATCGGGTGAGCAGTACTTC.

The rearrangement links TRBV27 to TRBJ2-1, with 7 positions matching TRBD2. The V gene end was trimmed by 4 bases and the J gene end by 7 bases; junction bases not matched to a gene: 7. Germline assignment: CDR1 MNHEY and CDR2 SMNVEV (reference sequence). The CDR3 loop spans 14 amino acids. The DNA of the CDR3 is TGTGCCAGCAGTTGGACCGGGACTATAAATGAGCAGTTCTTC. This encodes CASSWTGTINEQFF.

This clonotype occurred a few times. V and J are TRBV5-4 and TRBJ1-6, with TRBD1 matching over 7 bases. CDR1 SGHNT and CDR2 YYREEE come from the germline V gene (reference sequence). The CDR3 is made up of 14 amino acids. The V segment lost 4 bases and the J segment 5 bases; nucleotides outside the gene matches: 3. The CDR3 DNA follows: TGTGCCAGCAGCCGACAGGGAAATAATTCACCCCTCCACTTT. Translated: CASSRQGNNSPLHF.

A few counts support this clonotype. The rearrangement links TRBV6-2 or TRBV6-3 to TRBJ2-1, with a tentative D call TRBD2 (6 bases). This CDR3 comprises 13 residues. The germline gives CDR1 MNHEY, CDR2 SVGEGT. V dropped 8 bases and J dropped 8 bases, with 16 bases sitting between them. As DNA, the CDR3 is TGTGCCAGCGGTCCCTTGGGAGGCGATGAGCAGTTCTTC. It encodes CASGPLGGDEQFF.

The V call is TRBV12-3 or TRBV12-4, the J call TRBJ2-7; unclear D gene. The V end was cut by 5 bases, the J end by 4 bases, with 15 bases between. CDR3 size: 14 residues. The CDR3 bases are TGTGCCAGCAGTATCCGGACCAGAAATTACGAGCAGTACTTC. It specifies CASSIRTRNYEQYF.

This clonotype was detected many times. The J gene is TRBJ2-2, the V gene TRBV30; 13 bases agree with TRBD2. This CDR3 comprises 16 residues. The V gene end was trimmed by 2 bases and the J gene end by 4 bases; junction bases not matched to a gene: 4. Germline V lookup: CDR1 GTSNPN, CDR2 SVGIG (reference sequence). CDR3 in DNA: TGTGCCTGGAGTTCCGGACTAGCGGGAGTCACCGGGGAGCTGTTTTTT. It encodes CAWSSGLAGVTGELFF.

In its sample, this clonotype was seen a few times. The chain carries TRBV29-1 and TRBJ2-6; the match to TRBD2 covers 11 bases. The CDR3 length is 18 residues. Losses at the gene ends were 4 bases for V and 0 bases for J; bases not matched to a gene: 8. Per the germline V gene, CDR1 is SQVTM and CDR2 is ANQGSEA. The CDR3 reads CSVVVLAGGSSGANVLTF. The CDR3 DNA is TGCAGCGTTGTCGTCCTAGCGGGAGGCAGCTCTGGGGCCAACGTCCTGACTTTC.

This clonotype has more than one count but fewer than ten. CDR3 protein: CSVGVGQGSYEQYF. The CDR3, as DNA: TGCAGCGTTGGGGTCGGGCAGGGGTCCTACGAGCAGTACTTC. This rearrangement joins TRBV29-1 to TRBJ2-7; D is possibly TRBD1 (6 bases). There are 14 residues in the CDR3. CDR1 and CDR2 from the germline V gene are SQVTM and ANQGSEA. Trimming took 4 bases from V and 1 from J, leaving 14 bases between them.

The chain employs TRBV21-1 and TRBJ2-3; whether TRBD1, the table's D call, matches the DNA was not checked. TRBV21-1 is shown as a pseudogene. The CDR3 spans 17 residues. CDR3 in DNA: TGTGCCAGCAGCAAAAGAGGACAGGTCCACGCACGAGATACGCAGTATTTT. Translation: CASSKRGQVHARDTQYF.

V gene TRBV5-6 combines with J gene TRBJ2-3; the D gene is possibly TRBD2 (5 bases). CDR3 length: 15 residues. The V gene lost 4 bases and the J gene lost 2 bases, with 14 bases spanning the gap. Per the germline V gene, CDR1 is SGHDT and CDR2 is YYEEEE. The CDR3 protein is CASSRVPGNTDTQYF. CDR3 bases: TGTGCCAGCAGCAGAGTCCCGGGGAACACAGATACGCAGTATTTT.

This clonotype was counted many times. V is TRBV3-1 and J is TRBJ2-3; possibly TRBD2 for D (6 bases). V was pared by 3 bases and J by 3 bases, with 16 bases between. The germline gives CDR1 LGHDT, CDR2 YNNKEL (reference sequence). The CDR3 runs to 16 residues. The CDR3: CASSQTGGMGTDTQYF. In nucleotides, the CDR3 is TGTGCCAGCAGCCAGACGGGCGGGATGGGTACAGATACGCAGTATTTT.

This clonotype was counted only a few times. CDR3 region: CASSILGTGSVEQFF. In DNA, the CDR3 is TGTGCCAGTAGTATTCTTGGGACAGGTAGCGTTGAGCAGTTCTTC. This rearrangement joins TRBV19 to TRBJ2-1, with 8 nucleotides matching TRBD1. The CDR3 sequence is 15 residues long. Unmatched junction bases numbered 10, after V lost 3 bases and J lost 9 bases. Germline values: CDR1 LNHDA, CDR2 SQIVND (reference sequence).

V usage is TRBV28 and J usage is TRBJ2-1; perhaps D is TRBD1 or TRBD2 (6 bases each). Trimming shortened V by 2 bases and J by 7 bases, and 12 bases separated the two germline ends. CDR3 size: 14 residues. Germline-derived CDR1 and CDR2 are MDHEN and SYDVKM. The CDR3 DNA follows: TGTGCCAGCAGTTTAGACCGGGGGCAGAATGAGCAGTTCTTC. Amino acid sequence: CASSLDRGQNEQFF.